This T cell receptor beta chain was obtained from a study of regulatory T cells in long-lasting Graves disease. Time point in this sample: persistent/refractory GD, antithyroid drugs over 5 years with positive TRAb. With RNA extracted from PBMCs as input, the TCR library was made. Those enrolled as patients came out of an endocrinology department in Xi'an, China. Investigators prepared the TCR beta libraries by applying iRepertoire HTBI primers and Arm-PCR of CDR3 regions. MiXCR, applied by TCRdb to the multiplex PCR reads, yields one record per CDR3 protein. The sample carries more than 650,000 distinct CDR3 sequences, 30% recorded once. Findings of the study overall: Persistent Graves' patients had lower TCR diversity than newly diagnosed ones. Study was limited to peripheral blood, excluding thyroid tissue. Repertoires from persistent disease leaned toward TRBV28, TRBJ1-2 and TRBJ2-5.

In germline, CDR1 is SQVTM, CDR2 ANQGSEA. CDR3 size: 12 residues. Deletions cut 1 base from V and 0 bases from J, with 4 bases between. This clonotype was counted only a few times. The antigen is unknown. This chain uses TRBV29-1 with TRBJ2-7; D not resolved. This TCR came from a female donor with Graves disease. Sequenced material: peripheral blood mononuclear cells (PBMCs), taken when the disease was refractory, from a patient treated with antithyroid drugs. For the CDR3, the DNA is TGCAGCGTTGAAGCAGGCTCCTACGAGCAGTACTTC. This translates into CSVEAGSYEQYF.